This TCR beta chain was identified during a study of PD-1 blockade in classical Hodgkin lymphoma. Study-level points and caveats: Before treatment, TCR diversity in newly diagnosed patients was reportedly lower than in healthy donors.

Repertoires were generated with immunoSEQ multiplex PCR, while TCRdb's copy carries only in-frame clones and drops some. The sample carries approximately 61,000 clones, nearly 90% recorded once. As for time point: cycle 4 day 1 (C4D1), after less than seven weeks of nivolumab. Each patient relapsed following autologous stem cell transplantation, and prior brentuximab vedotin exposure differed. Concerning this clone: Its antigen is unknown.

The clonotype comes from a human donor with classical Hodgkin lymphoma. This specimen consisted of peripheral blood mononuclear cells (PBMCs), obtained before the fourth cycle of nivolumab.

This chain's CDR3 is CASSERASGTDTQYF. Here the CDR3 DNA reads TGTGCCAGCAGCGAGAGGGCTAGCGGCACAGATACGCAGTATTTT. The V call is TRBV11-2, the J call TRBJ2-3; maybe TRBD2 (6 bases). The germline V gene encodes CDR1 SGHAT and CDR2 FQNNGV. V lost 5 bases, J lost 1 base, and 13 bases lay in between. The CDR3 length is 15 residues.